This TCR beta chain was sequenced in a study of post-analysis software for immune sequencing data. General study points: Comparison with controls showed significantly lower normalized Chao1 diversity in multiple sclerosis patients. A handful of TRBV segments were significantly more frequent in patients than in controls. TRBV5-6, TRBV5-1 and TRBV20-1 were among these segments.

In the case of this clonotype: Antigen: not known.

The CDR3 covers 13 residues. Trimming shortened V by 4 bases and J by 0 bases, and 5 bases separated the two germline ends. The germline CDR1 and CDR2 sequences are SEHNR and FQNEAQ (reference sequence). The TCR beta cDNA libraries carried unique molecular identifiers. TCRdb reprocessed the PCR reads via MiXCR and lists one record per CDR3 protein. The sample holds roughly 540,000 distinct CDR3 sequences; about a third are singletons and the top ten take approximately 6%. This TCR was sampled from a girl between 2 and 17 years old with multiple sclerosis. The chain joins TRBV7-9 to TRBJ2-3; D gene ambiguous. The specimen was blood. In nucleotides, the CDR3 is TGTGCCAGCAGCTACGTGAGCACAGATACGCAGTATTTT. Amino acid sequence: CASSYVSTDTQYF.